The source of this TCR beta chain is a study of PD-L1 blockade in urothelial cancer. Across the study: Most patients, about 85% of the roughly 29, were males with bladder-origin cancer.

Assay: immunoSEQ multiplex PCR; the TCRdb copy retains only in-frame clones and omits some. This table has more than 60,000 clones, around nine tenths appearing once. Time point described: peripheral blood 6 weeks after treatment start. This CDR3 has 15 amino acids. The V gene lost 5 bases and the J gene lost 2 bases, with 15 bases spanning the gap. Germline loops: CDR1 SGHTA, CDR2 FQGNSA. The source material was PBMCs, sampled around atezolizumab (anti-PD-L1) treatment. This chain connects TRBV7-2 to TRBJ2-5; possibly TRBD1 for D (7 bases). The source is a man aged 60 to 75 with urothelial cancer. CDR3 sequence: CASSAAGTDQETQYF. The CDR3 nucleotides read TGTGCCAGCAGCGCGGCGGGGACAGATCAAGAGACCCAGTACTTC.